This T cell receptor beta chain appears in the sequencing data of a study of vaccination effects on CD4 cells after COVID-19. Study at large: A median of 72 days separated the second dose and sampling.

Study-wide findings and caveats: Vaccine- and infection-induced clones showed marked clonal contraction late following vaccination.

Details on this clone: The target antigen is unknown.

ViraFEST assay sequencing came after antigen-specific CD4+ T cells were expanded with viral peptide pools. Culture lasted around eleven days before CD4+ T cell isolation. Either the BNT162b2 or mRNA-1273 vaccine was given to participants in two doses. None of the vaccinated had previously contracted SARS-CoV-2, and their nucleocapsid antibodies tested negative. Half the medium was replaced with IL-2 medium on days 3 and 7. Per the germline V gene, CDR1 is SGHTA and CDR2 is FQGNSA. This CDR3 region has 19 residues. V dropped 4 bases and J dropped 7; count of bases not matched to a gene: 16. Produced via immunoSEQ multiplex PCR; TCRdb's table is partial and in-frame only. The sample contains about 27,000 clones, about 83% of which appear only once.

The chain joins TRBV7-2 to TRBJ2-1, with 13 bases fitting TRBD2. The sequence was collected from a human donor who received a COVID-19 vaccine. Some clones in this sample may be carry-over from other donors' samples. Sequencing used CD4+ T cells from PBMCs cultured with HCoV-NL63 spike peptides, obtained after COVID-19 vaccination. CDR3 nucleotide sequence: TGTGCCAGCAGCTCTTACCCCCTCCTACTAGCGGGGGGGAGTAATGAGCAGTTCTTC. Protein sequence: CASSSYPLLLAGGSNEQFF.